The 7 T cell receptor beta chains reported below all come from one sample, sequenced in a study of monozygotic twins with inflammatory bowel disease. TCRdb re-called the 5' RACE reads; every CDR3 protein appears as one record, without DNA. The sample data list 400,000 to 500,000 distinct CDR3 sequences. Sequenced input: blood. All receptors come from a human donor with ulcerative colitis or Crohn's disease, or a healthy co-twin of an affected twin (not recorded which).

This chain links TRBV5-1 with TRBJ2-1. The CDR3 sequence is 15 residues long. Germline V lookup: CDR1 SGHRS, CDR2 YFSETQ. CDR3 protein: CASSSGNTNINEQFF.

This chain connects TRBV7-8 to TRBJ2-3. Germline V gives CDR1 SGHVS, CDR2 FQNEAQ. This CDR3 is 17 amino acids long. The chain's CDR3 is CASSRAPLDDVPDTQYF.

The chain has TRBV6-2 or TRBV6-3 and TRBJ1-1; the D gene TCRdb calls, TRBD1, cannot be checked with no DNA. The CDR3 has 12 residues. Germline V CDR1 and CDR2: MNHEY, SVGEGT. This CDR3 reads CASRTWGPEAFF.

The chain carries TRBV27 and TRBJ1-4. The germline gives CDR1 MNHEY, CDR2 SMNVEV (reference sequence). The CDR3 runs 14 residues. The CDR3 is CASSSTALNEKLFF.

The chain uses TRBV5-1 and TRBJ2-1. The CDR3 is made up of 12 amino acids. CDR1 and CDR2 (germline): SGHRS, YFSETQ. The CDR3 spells CASSWDRDEQFF.

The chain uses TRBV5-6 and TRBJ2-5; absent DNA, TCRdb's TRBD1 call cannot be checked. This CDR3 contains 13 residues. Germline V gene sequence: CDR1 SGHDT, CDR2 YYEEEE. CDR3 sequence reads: CASSLDYRKTQYF.

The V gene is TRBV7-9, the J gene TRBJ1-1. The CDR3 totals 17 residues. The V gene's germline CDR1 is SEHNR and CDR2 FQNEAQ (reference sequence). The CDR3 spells CASSLAGARRWNTEAFF.